The rows below give T cell receptor beta chains drawn from one sample of a study of T cell changes during pregnancy in multiple sclerosis. Sequencing was performed with immunoSEQ multiplex PCR; in TCRdb, only in-frame clones are kept and a portion is missing. The sample has approximately 90,000 clones, 85% to 95% seen once; the top ten hold about 0.8%. The specimen comprised peripheral blood, sampled in the third trimester of pregnancy. Receptors were obtained from a female donor with multiple sclerosis, enrolled in a pregnancy study. CDR3s include the opening cysteine and the closing phenylalanine or tryptophan. A D gene is named only where the DNA matches it firmly. Size tells how often a clone was seen (once, few, many) or the class of an expanded clone, and some rows leave it out.

d_call,v_call,j_call,clone_size,cdr3_aa,cdr3_nt
TRBD1,TRBV5-1,TRBJ1-2,NA,CASSPGQNYGYTF,TGCGCCAGCAGCCCGGGACAGAACTATGGCTACACCTTC
TRBD1,TRBV5-1,TRBJ2-2,NA,CASSPGTVNSGELFF,TGCGCCAGCAGCCCCGGGACAGTCAACTCCGGGGAGCTGTTTTTT
TRBD2,TRBV28,TRBJ2-5,NA,CASRPTSGRQETQYF,TGTGCCAGCAGACCAACTAGCGGGAGACAAGAGACCCAGTACTTC
TRBD1,TRBV27,TRBJ1-5,NA,CASSGTVGQPQHF,TGTGCCAGCAGCGGGACAGTTGGGCAGCCCCAGCATTTT
TRBD1,TRBV19,TRBJ1-2,NA,CASNRGSLNTGTAMKGYTF,TGTGCCAGTAATAGGGGGAGTCTAAACACCGGGACAGCAATGAAAGGCTACACCTTC
NA,TRBV9,TRBJ2-7,NA,CASSVASQLLTPYEQYF,TGTGCCAGCAGCGTAGCCTCACAGCTGCTCACTCCCTACGAGCAGTACTTC
TRBD1,TRBV5-4,TRBJ2-7,NA,CASSLGGPYEQYF,TGTGCCAGCAGCTTAGGGGGCCCCTACGAGCAGTACTTC
TRBD1,TRBV19,TRBJ1-1,NA,CASSARQGKDTEAFF,TGTGCCAGTAGTGCTAGACAGGGTAAGGACACTGAAGCTTTCTTT
TRBD1,TRBV27,TRBJ2-7,once,CASSRTGNSYEQYF,TGTGCCAGCTCCAGGACAGGGAATTCCTACGAGCAGTACTTC
TRBD2,TRBV15,TRBJ2-3,NA,CATSNQLGRRGITDTQYF,TGTGCCACCAGCAACCAACTCGGGAGGCGGGGGATCACAGATACGCAGTATTTT
NA,TRBV4-3,TRBJ1-2,NA,CASSQDRAAVYGYTF,TGCGCCAGCAGCCAAGACAGGGCCGCGGTTTATGGCTACACCTTC
TRBD1,TRBV7-9,TRBJ2-2,NA,CASSPHNRGPYTGELFF,TGTGCCAGCAGCCCGCACAACAGGGGGCCTTACACCGGGGAGCTGTTTTTT
NA,TRBV30,TRBJ2-3,NA,CAWSGGGRTDTQYF,TGTGCCTGGAGTGGGGGGGGCCGCACAGATACGCAGTATTTT
NA,TRBV11-2,TRBJ2-5,NA,CASSPRGGARETQYF,TGTGCCAGCAGCCCCAGAGGGGGGGCCCGCGAGACCCAGTACTTC
NA,TRBV27,TRBJ2-7,NA,CASSKMDYPEQYF,TGTGCCAGCAGTAAAATGGACTACCCCGAGCAGTACTTC
TRBD1,TRBV7-2,TRBJ1-2,NA,CASSLRRMGQAGNGYTF,TGTGCCAGCAGCTTAAGAAGAATGGGACAGGCGGGAAATGGCTACACCTTC
NA,TRBV19,TRBJ2-1,NA,CASNWAGKPLHEQFF,TGTGCCAGTAATTGGGCGGGAAAACCCCTCCATGAGCAGTTCTTC
NA,TRBV7-9,TRBJ2-7,few,CASSPMYEQYF,TGTGCCAGCAGCCCCATGTACGAGCAGTACTTC
NA,TRBV5-6,TRBJ2-6,NA,CASSLEPGTGANVLTF,TGTGCCAGCAGCTTGGAGCCGGGAACTGGGGCCAACGTCCTGACTTTC
NA,TRBV27,TRBJ1-1,NA,CASGLGANTEAFF,TGTGCCAGCGGATTGGGGGCGAACACTGAAGCTTTCTTT
NA,TRBV28,TRBJ1-5,NA,CASSSTLGVSNQPQHF,TGTGCCAGCAGTTCGACCTTAGGGGTGAGCAATCAGCCCCAGCATTTT
NA,TRBV7-2,TRBJ2-2,NA,CASSFDKQAYGELFF,TGTGCCAGCAGCTTCGACAAACAGGCCTACGGGGAGCTGTTTTTT
NA,TRBV6-1,TRBJ2-7,NA,CASSEFGSQGEQYF,TGTGCCAGCAGTGAATTTGGCTCCCAGGGAGAGCAGTACTTC
NA,TRBV28,TRBJ1-5,NA,CASSLTQGGGQPQHF,TGTGCCAGCAGTTTGACACAGGGTGGTGGTCAGCCCCAGCATTTT
NA,TRBV15,TRBJ2-6,once,CATSRQGSGANVLTF,TGTGCCACCAGCAGGCAGGGCTCTGGGGCCAACGTCCTGACTTTC
NA,TRBV9,TRBJ2-5,NA,CASSPLSGGRETQYF,TGTGCCAGCAGCCCTCTTAGCGGAGGACGAGAGACCCAGTACTTC
TRBD1,TRBV10-3,TRBJ1-6,NA,CAISEVGTEHSPLHF,TGTGCCATCTCAGAAGTCGGGACAGAACACTCACCCCTCCACTTT
TRBD2,TRBV18,TRBJ2-1,NA,CASSSGLDSRGEQFF,TGTGCCAGCTCATCGGGACTAGACTCTCGGGGTGAGCAGTTCTTC
TRBD2,TRBV4-2,TRBJ2-7,NA,CASSQDVGGASGYEQYF,TGTGCCAGCAGCCAAGATGTCGGCGGAGCTAGCGGCTACGAGCAGTACTTC
TRBD1,TRBV6-5,TRBJ1-1,NA,CASSYTGGANEAFF,TGTGCCAGCAGTTATACAGGGGGCGCAAATGAAGCTTTCTTT
NA,TRBV5-1,TRBJ2-3,once,CASSQDRNTDTQYF,TGCGCCAGCAGCCAGGACAGAAACACAGATACGCAGTATTTT
NA,TRBV6-6,TRBJ2-7,once,CASSVSSSYEQYF,TGTGCCAGCAGCGTCTCCAGCTCCTACGAGCAGTACTTC
TRBD2,TRBV7-8,TRBJ2-1,NA,CASMATSGRGNNEQFF,TGTGCCAGCATGGCGACTAGCGGGAGAGGCAACAATGAGCAGTTCTTC
NA,TRBV4-1,TRBJ2-3,NA,CASSRAAALKVTDTQYF,TGCGCCAGCAGCCGTGCTGCAGCGCTAAAGGTAACAGATACGCAGTATTTT
NA,TRBV6-1,TRBJ2-7,NA,CASTELRGEQYF,TGTGCCAGCACGGAACTTCGGGGCGAGCAGTACTTC
TRBD2,TRBV4-3,TRBJ2-1,NA,CASSQEGTSATDSEQFF,TGCGCCAGCAGCCAAGAGGGGACTAGCGCCACCGATAGTGAGCAGTTCTTC